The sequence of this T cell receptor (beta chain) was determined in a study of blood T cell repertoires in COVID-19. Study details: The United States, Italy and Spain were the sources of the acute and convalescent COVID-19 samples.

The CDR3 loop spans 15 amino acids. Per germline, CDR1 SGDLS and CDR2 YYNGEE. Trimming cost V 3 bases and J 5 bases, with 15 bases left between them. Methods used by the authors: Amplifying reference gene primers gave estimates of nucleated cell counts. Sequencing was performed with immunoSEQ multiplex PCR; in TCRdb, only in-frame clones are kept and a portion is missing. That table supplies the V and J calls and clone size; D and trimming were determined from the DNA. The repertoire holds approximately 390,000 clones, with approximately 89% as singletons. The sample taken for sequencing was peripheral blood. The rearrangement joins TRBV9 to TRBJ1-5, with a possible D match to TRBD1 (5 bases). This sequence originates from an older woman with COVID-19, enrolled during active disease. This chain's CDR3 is CASSGGGTRDQPQHF. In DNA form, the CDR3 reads TGTGCCAGCAGCGGCGGGGGGACTCGGGATCAGCCCCAGCATTTT. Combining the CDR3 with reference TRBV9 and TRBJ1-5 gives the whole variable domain DSGVTQTPKHLITATGQRVTLRCSPRSGDLSVYWYQQSLDQGLQFLIQYYNGEERAKGNILERFSAQQFPDLHSELNLSSLELGDSALYFCASSGGGTRDQPQHFGDGTRLSIL.